The rows below give T cell receptor beta chains drawn from one sample of a study of blood T cell repertoires in COVID-19. Clones were sequenced by immunoSEQ multiplex PCR, and TCRdb holds only the in-frame ones, with some missing. The sample shows about 77,000 clones, less than 85% of them seen only once. Sequenced sample: peripheral blood. These receptors all come from a woman in her 70s with acute or convalescent COVID-19. CDR3s include the opening cysteine and the closing phenylalanine or tryptophan. A D gene is named only where the DNA matches it firmly. A clone size is listed for some rows: how often the clone was seen (once, few, many), or a class if it is expanded.

D	V	size	J	DNA	CDR3
-	TRBV4-2	-	TRBJ2-3	TGTGCCAGCAGCCAAGATCCCGGGGGAGGCACAGATACGCAGTATTTT	CASSQDPGGGTDTQYF
TRBD2	TRBV11-3	-	TRBJ2-1	TGTGCCAGCAGCTTAGGCAGACTAGCGGGGAAAAATGAGCAGTTCTTC	CASSLGRLAGKNEQFF
TRBD2	TRBV4-1	-	TRBJ2-3	TGCGCCAGCAGCCGAGGGACTAGCCCCCCCCCAGATACGCAGTATTTT	CASSRGTSPPPDTQYF
-	TRBV6-4	-	TRBJ1-2	TGTGCCAGCAGTCAGACAGGCGGGTGGGGCTACACCTTC	CASSQTGGWGYTF
-	TRBV6-1	-	TRBJ2-7	TGTGCCAGCAGTGAGCACTTGTACGAGCAGTACTTC	CASSEHLYEQYF
TRBD2	TRBV19	few	TRBJ2-1	TGTGCCAGTAGTATAACTAGCGGGGGAATTGAAGAGCAGTTCTTC	CASSITSGGIEEQFF
-	TRBV29-1	many	TRBJ1-2	TGCAGCGTCCCGACAGGCCCCTATGGCTACACCTTC	CSVPTGPYGYTF
TRBD1	TRBV7-2	-	TRBJ1-5	TGTGCCAGCAGCCCGAACCCAGGGGGCCGTCAGCCCCAGCATTTT	CASSPNPGGRQPQHF
-	TRBV19	-	TRBJ1-5	TGTGCCAGTAGCCAGATCGGGGTTAGCAATCAGCCCCAGCATTTT	CASSQIGVSNQPQHF
-	TRBV9	-	TRBJ2-7	TGTGCCAGCAGCGTAGGTTCAGGGGTCCCCTACGAGCAGTACTTC	CASSVGSGVPYEQYF
TRBD1	TRBV15	-	TRBJ2-1	TGTGCCACCAGCAGGGGACAGGCAAGAGATGAGCAGTTCTTC	CATSRGQARDEQFF
-	TRBV9	-	TRBJ1-5	TGTGCCAGCAGCGTAGAAGGGAGTAGCAATCAGCCCCAGCATTTT	CASSVEGSSNQPQHF
-	TRBV5-5	-	TRBJ1-2	TGTGCCAGCAGCTTGGCCCACAGGGAAAGAGGCTACACCTTC	CASSLAHRERGYTF
-	TRBV7-8	-	TRBJ2-3	TGTGCCAGCAGGGCCACAGATACGCAGTATTTT	CASRATDTQYF
TRBD2	TRBV6-2/TRBV6-3	-	TRBJ2-3	TGTGCCAGCAGTCTAGGGAGCGGGGGGGCGACAGATACGCAGTATTTT	CASSLGSGGATDTQYF
-	TRBV7-9	few	TRBJ2-1	TGTGCCAGCAGCCCAGACACCGCCCCGAATGAGCAGTTCTTC	CASSPDTAPNEQFF
-	TRBV6-5	few	TRBJ1-2	TGTGCCAGCGGGAGGCCCTACTATGGCTACACCTTC	CASGRPYYGYTF
-	TRBV29-1	-	TRBJ1-1	TGCAGCGCTAGACTAGGGCAAACTGAAGCTTTCTTT	CSARLGQTEAFF
-	TRBV2	-	TRBJ1-1	TGTGCCAACCGGGAGGGAGGCACTGAAGCTTTCTTT	CANREGGTEAFF
TRBD1	TRBV6-2/TRBV6-3	few	TRBJ1-1	TGTGCCAGCAGTTACGGGGCAGGGGGCGAAGCTTTCTTT	CASSYGAGGEAFF
-	TRBV5-1	-	TRBJ2-2	TGCGCCAGCAGCTTGGATGGCAGGGGCACCGGGGAGCTGTTTTTT	CASSLDGRGTGELFF
TRBD1	TRBV10-3	-	TRBJ1-2	TGTGCCATCAGTGAGGGGACAGGGATTCGATATGGCTACACCTTC	CAISEGTGIRYGYTF